Below, 18 T cell receptor beta chains from the same sample are listed, as sequenced in a study of human T cells and chemical hapten exposure. Each CDR3 protein gets one entry after TCRdb re-called the RACE reads with MiXCR. The sample carries some 91,000 distinct CDR3 sequences, 27% recorded once. The sample's time point: patch test 3, about 24 weeks after DPC sensitization. Treatment meaning: therapeutic diphenylcyclopropenone sensitization with weekly scalp DPC. The sample consisted of whole blood, taken in connection with sensitization to the hapten diphenylcyclopropenone (DPC). The receptors originated from a man aged 35 to 55 with alopecia areata. Some clones in this sample may be carry-over from other donors' samples.

This clonotype turned up a few times. The chain carries TRBV20-1 and TRBJ2-5; TRBD2 aligns across 8 bases. Trimming cost V 0 bases and J 5 bases; bases outside gene matches: 14. The CDR3 is made up of 17 amino acids. Germline CDR1 is DFQATT and CDR2 is SNEGSKA (reference sequence). Here the CDR3 reads CSARDLPTSGGVETQYF. CDR3 in DNA: TGCAGTGCTAGAGACCTACCTACTAGCGGAGGGGTGGAGACCCAGTACTTC.

The rearrangement joins TRBV29-1 to TRBJ2-3; 8 nucleotides align to TRBD1. After removal of 6 bases from V and 6 bases from J, the junction contained 14 bases not matched to a gene. CDR3 length: 15 residues. Germline V gene lookup returns CDR1 SQVTM and CDR2 ANQGSEA. CDR3 sequence: CSVDTWTGSRDTQYF. CDR3 bases: TGCAGCGTCGATACCTGGACAGGGTCAAGGGATACGCAGTATTTT.

The chain carries TRBV6-6 and TRBJ2-7; TRBD1 matches at 7 bases. V lost 2 bases and J lost 7; bases outside the gene matches: 14. The length of the CDR3 is 16 residues. CDR1 and CDR2 (germline): MNHNY, SVGAGI (reference sequence). The CDR3 sequence is CASSYPVGDSPGEQYF. In DNA, the CDR3 is TGTGCCAGCAGTTACCCGGTTGGGGACAGCCCTGGTGAGCAGTACTTC.

The rearrangement joins TRBV12-3 or TRBV12-4 to TRBJ2-7; weak D call: TRBD2 (5 bases). The CDR3 consists of 11 residues. V was shortened by 7 bases and J by 5 bases, with 9 bases between the two germline ends. DNA for the CDR3: TGTGCCAGCATGAGCGGACACGAGCAGTACTTC. Translating gives CASMSGHEQYF.

Concerning this clonotype itself: The junction shows a germline mismatch at one end, possibly a read error. The chain recombines TRBV6-5 with TRBJ1-2; 12 bases map to TRBD1. CDR1 is MNHEY and CDR2 is SVGAGI in the germline V gene. CDR3 length: 15 residues. DNA for the CDR3: TGTGCCAGCACTACGAGGGACAGGGGGCTTCGAGACTACAACTTC. Protein: CASTTRDRGLRDYNF.

This clonotype was observed a handful of times. This chain connects TRBV9 to TRBJ1-2; tentative D call: TRBD1 (6 bases). The germline CDR1 and CDR2 sequences are SGDLS and YYNGEE. The CDR3 loop spans 14 amino acids. V lost 4 bases and J lost 8, with 18 bases in between. The CDR3 nucleotides are TGTGCCAGCAGCAGGGAGGGGGGAATTTCCGGCTACACCTTC. Its translation: CASSREGGISGYTF. Full variable domain (rest looked up from reference TRBV9 and TRBJ1-2): DSGVTQTPKHLITATGQRVTLRCSPRSGDLSVYWYQQSLDQGLQFLIQYYNGEERAKGNILERFSAQQFPDLHSELNLSSLELGDSALYFCASSREGGISGYTFGSGTRLTVV.

This clonotype has only a few counts. The rearrangement uses TRBV12-3 or TRBV12-4 and TRBJ2-5; a possible D gene is TRBD2 (5 bases). V shed 3 bases and J shed 0 bases, with 11 bases lying between them. The CDR3 has 15 amino acids. The CDR3 loop is CASSFRPGNQETQYF. In DNA, the CDR3 is TGTGCCAGCAGTTTCAGACCGGGGAACCAAGAGACCCAGTACTTC.

This clonotype was found once. The rearrangement links TRBV6-2 or TRBV6-3 to TRBJ2-4; TRBD2 matches at 12 bases. The length of the CDR3 is 16 residues. Germline V gene lookup returns CDR1 MNHEY and CDR2 SVGEGT. V lost 2 bases, J lost 4 bases, and 3 bases stayed unmatched. CDR3 sequence reads: CASSYGGLAGKNIQYF. In nucleotides, the CDR3 is TGTGCCAGCAGTTACGGGGGACTAGCGGGTAAAAACATTCAGTACTTC.

The sample holds a few counts of this clonotype. The chain couples TRBV7-2 to TRBJ2-5, with D possibly matching TRBD2 (6 bases). This CDR3 is built from 17 residues. The V and J ends lost 0 bases and 1 base respectively, with 15 bases between them. Germline V gene data show CDR1 as SGHTA and CDR2 as FQGNSA. CDR3 sequence (DNA): TGTGCCAGCAGCTTAGCTTGGGGCGGGGAAACCCAAGAGACCCAGTACTTC. This sequence encodes CASSLAWGGETQETQYF.

The V and J genes are TRBV5-4 and TRBJ2-3; 7 nucleotides line up with TRBD1. This CDR3 has 17 amino acids. Germline CDR1 is SGHNT and CDR2 is YYREEE (reference sequence). V lost 2 bases, J lost 4 bases, and 13 bases stayed unmatched. DNA of the CDR3: TGTGCCAGCAGCTTTTTAGGGGGCGCCGGGGACGCAGATACGCAGTATTTT. It specifies CASSFLGGAGDADTQYF.

This clonotype was observed a handful of times. The chain couples TRBV6-6 to TRBJ1-5; D is ambiguous. The CDR3 totals 11 residues. The V end was cut by 6 bases, the J end by 3 bases, with 3 bases between. Germline loops: CDR1 MNHNY, CDR2 SVGAGI (reference sequence). The CDR3 sequence is CASRDNQPQHF. The CDR3 nucleotides are TGTGCCAGCAGAGACAATCAGCCCCAGCATTTT.

This clonotype was seen a handful of times. The rearrangement uses TRBV12-3 or TRBV12-4 and TRBJ1-2; possibly TRBD1 for D (5 bases). Between the trimmed V and J ends, which lost 3 bases and 6 bases, there was a span of 11 bases. This CDR3 comprises 13 residues. CDR3 DNA sequence: TGTGCCAGCAGTTTTGCGCAGGGAAATGGCTACACCTTC. It translates to CASSFAQGNGYTF.

This clonotype was seen ten or more times. The chain joins TRBV30 to TRBJ2-3; TRBD2 matches at 11 bases. V lost 1 base to trimming and J lost 0 bases; unmatched junction nucleotides: 3. From germline, CDR1 is GTSNPN and CDR2 SVGIG (reference sequence). The CDR3 sequence is 16 residues long. CDR3 sequence reads: CAWSEASGGSTDTQYF. The CDR3 region has the DNA TGTGCCTGGAGTGAGGCTAGCGGGGGGAGCACAGATACGCAGTATTTT.

This clonotype was counted only a few times. The rearrangement joins TRBV20-1 to TRBJ2-7; possibly TRBD2 for D (6 bases). Germline CDR1 is DFQATT and CDR2 is SNEGSKA (reference sequence). The CDR3 runs 14 residues. Trimming took off 2 bases at V and 4 bases at J, with 15 bases between the two ends. CDR3 in amino acids: CSARPPGRGYEQYF. In DNA, the CDR3 is TGCAGTGCTAGACCCCCCGGTCGGGGGTACGAGCAGTACTTC.

The chain has TRBV29-1 and TRBJ2-5, with a weak D call TRBD2 (6 bases). V was clipped by 7 bases and J by 2 bases, with 8 bases between them. In germline, CDR1 is SQVTM, CDR2 ANQGSEA. The CDR3 sequence is 11 residues long. Here the CDR3 DNA reads TGCAGCGGAGGGACTCAAGAGACCCAGTACTTC. It codes for CSGGTQETQYF.

Ten or more counts support this clonotype. The gene calls are TRBV7-2 and TRBJ2-6; D unclear. The germline V and J ends were trimmed by 1 base and 0 bases, with 4 bases remaining between them. Per germline, CDR1 SGHTA and CDR2 FQGNSA. The CDR3 extends over 15 amino acids. The CDR3 DNA follows: TGTGCCAGCAGCTTAGGCCTCTCTGGGGCCAACGTCCTGACTTTC. The encoded protein is CASSLGLSGANVLTF.

This clonotype was seen only a few times. V is TRBV5-1 and J is TRBJ2-3; 7 bases are shared with TRBD1. The CDR3 has 15 amino acids. CDR1 is SGHRS and CDR2 is YFSETQ in the germline V gene. V was clipped by 1 base and J by 1 base; unmatched bases: 3. The CDR3, as DNA: TGCGCCAGCAGCTTGAGGGGGCTCGGCACAGATACGCAGTATTTT. It translates to CASSLRGLGTDTQYF.

The rearrangement links TRBV27 to TRBJ2-6; D is possibly TRBD1 (6 bases). CDR1 and CDR2 from the germline V gene are MNHEY and SMNVEV (reference sequence). Trimming left V 1 base short and J 2 bases short, with 27 bases between. The CDR3 consists of 22 residues. In DNA form, the CDR3 reads TGTGCCAGCAGTTTATGGGCCTACTCAACGACAGGTGAGGGTCCTGGGGCCAACGTCCTGACTTTC. Amino acid sequence: CASSLWAYSTTGEGPGANVLTF.